Detailed here is one T cell receptor beta chain. This entry comes from a study of blood T cells in healthy people across ages. CDR3 length: 15 residues. The germline CDR1 and CDR2 sequences are SGHTA and FQGNSA. Trimming cost V 3 bases and J 9 bases; bases outside gene matches: 6. A second PCR of about 6 to 12 cycles used a sample-barcoded 5' primer and a J-beta primer mix. TCRdb processed the 5' RACE reads anew with MiXCR; each CDR3 protein has one entry. The table lists fewer than 2,000,000 distinct CDR3 sequences, about two fifths of them singletons. The chain employs TRBV7-2 and TRBJ2-1, with TRBD1 matching 12 bases. The receptor's source is a human donor in good health. Source material: blood. The CDR3: CASSFSGTGGFEQFF. CDR3 DNA: TGTGCCAGCAGCTTCTCCGGGACAGGGGGCTTTGAGCAGTTCTTC.